This T cell receptor beta chain was identified during a study of blood T cell repertoires in COVID-19 (dated by TCRdb to the early 2020s). As for the study more broadly: The collaborator samples originated in the United States, Italy and Spain and spanned the acute and convalescent phases of COVID-19. The material from the prospective study consisted of cDNA or gDNA derived from T cells, B-cell-depleted T cells, or PBMCs. Deeply sampled blood TCRbeta repertoires from subjects exposed to, actively infected with, or recovered from COVID-19 were included in the dataset. The repertoires were released in a freely available public database meant as a resource for research on the immune response to SARS-CoV-2. Samples were obtained from the ongoing ImmuneRACE study (first 160 participants) and from 1,254 subjects provided by 6 global collaborators. Sample metadata almost always included a de-identified subject ID, COVID-19 status, age in years and sex. Where available, HLA class I and class II types were obtained from metadata supplied by the sample provider rather than from assay-based typing. Overall results and qualifications from the work: How much clinical and demographic metadata was included differed by source and by participant, and the metadata was provided uncurated.

Each collaborating institution followed its own protocols to collect whole blood in K2EDTA tubes. For TCRbeta analysis, collaborators shipped samples in one of three forms: frozen whole blood, isolated PBMCs, or DNA extracted from either of those sample types. TCRbeta CDR3 regions were amplified from genomic DNA by means of the immunoSEQ Assay, a bias-controlled multiplex PCR. The authors processed their data as follows. The number of nucleated cells in each sample was estimated from the amplification of reference gene primers within the assay. To quantify the absolute abundance of each unique TCRbeta CDR3 rearrangement, sequence reads were collapsed and filtered. For each sample, productive Simpson clonality was calculated as the square root of Simpson's diversity index over productive rearrangements. Here the immuneACCESS table is served through TCRdb, limited to in-frame sequences with V and J called. Missing clones are a known gap in these copies; in checked studies unresolved V genes cover under half, and the rest lacks a known reason. V and J calls plus clone size are reproduced from that table; the DNA served to infer D and trimming. The sample data list approximately 110,000 clones, and roughly 69% of these were observed just once. Jointly, the top ten make up about 6% of the sample.

Per the germline V gene (reference sequence), LNHDA is the CDR1 and SQIVND is the CDR2. The CDR3 numbers 15 residues from cysteine through phenylalanine. Here the CDR3 DNA is all that survives: 45 bases in frame from base 1. The germline V and J ends show losses of 4 bases and 2 bases respectively, and no gene match explains 5 bases of the junction. Comments on this clone: Its target antigen remains unknown. There are no base qualities to consult, and no much larger clone falls within one base.

This clonotype was obtained from a man older than 75 with acute or convalescent COVID-19. The sequencing sample was made of peripheral blood. Recombination connected TRBV19 to TRBJ2-3; 8 central bases correspond to TRBD1. The CDR3 has the sequence CASSTQQGDTDTQYF. The nucleotide sequence is TGTGCCAGTAGTACTCAACAGGGGGACACAGATACGCAGTATTTT.